A selection of T cell receptor beta chains follows, all from one sample in a study of T-cell reconstitution after alpha-beta-depleted transplantation in children. Each CDR3 protein gets one entry after TCRdb re-called the PCR reads with MiXCR. The sample has around 960,000 distinct CDR3 sequences, about 29% seen once; the top ten hold more than 25%. Source: PBMCs, mostly from graft donor cells, taken 360 days after TCRalphabeta/CD19-depleted stem cell transplant. These receptors were taken from a boy younger than two who had a stem cell transplant for SCID, so the T cells may come from the graft donor. Each CDR3 is given with its conserved first and last residue.

V gene,J gene,CDR3 protein
TRBV4-1,TRBJ2-3,CASSQDQGFTDTQYF
TRBV6-5,TRBJ1-2,CASSSPRLGIRGYGYTF
TRBV4-3,TRBJ2-1,CASSPTWRGNRYNEQFF
TRBV28,TRBJ2-5,CASSTGGVETQYF
TRBV29-1,TRBJ2-5,CSVARGQEGETQYF
TRBV20-1,TRBJ1-1,CSVMVRDTEAFF
TRBV5-1,TRBJ1-3,CASSLGSSGRNTIYF
TRBV5-1,TRBJ2-3,CASSLVPTSGGGPDTQYF
TRBV29-1,TRBJ2-5,CSVEPRGGVTQYF
TRBV20-1,TRBJ1-5,CSATGWEQPQHF
TRBV18,TRBJ1-1,CASSPRNRENTEAFF
TRBV15,TRBJ2-3,CATSRPDTSTDTQYF
TRBV20-1,TRBJ2-2,CSATPKGRYTGELFF
TRBV7-2,TRBJ2-7,CASSLVLAGYEQYF
TRBV20-1,TRBJ1-3,CSARGGGQLTGNTIYF
TRBV7-6,TRBJ2-5,CASTRSSGGVEKTQYF
TRBV6-5,TRBJ2-3,CASSYGPAFTQYF
TRBV5-1,TRBJ2-3,CASSGNRGVRTDTQYF
TRBV29-1,TRBJ1-1,CSVEGISGDGAEAFF
TRBV18,TRBJ2-7,CASSRKQGNGYEQYF
TRBV5-1,TRBJ2-1,CASSLEYSAYNEQFF
TRBV29-1,TRBJ1-4,CSAALAGEKLFF
TRBV20-1,TRBJ2-7,CSAVVPSYEQYF
TRBV4-2,TRBJ2-1,CASSQGEYGNEQFF
TRBV2,TRBJ2-5,CASRDRTSTYQETQYF
TRBV29-1,TRBJ2-1,CSVIPGHRNEQFF
TRBV4-1,TRBJ2-2,CASSLGDGRRPGELFF
TRBV7-8,TRBJ2-3,CASSSREPYDADTQYF
TRBV7-6,TRBJ2-3,CASSPHPGTVSSTDTQYF
TRBV3-1,TRBJ2-1,CASSPRLGPKFNEQFF
TRBV4-3,TRBJ2-5,CASSQDTSGGSKTQYF
TRBV25-1,TRBJ2-7,CASRPSRSYEQYF
TRBV4-2,TRBJ1-2,CASSRPGQGLSKGYGYTF
TRBV5-6,TRBJ1-1,CASSDQGYTEAFF
TRBV6-1,TRBJ1-2,CASRKTGGYGYTF
TRBV2,TRBJ2-4,CASSPRGPGGPLAKNIQYF
TRBV12-3/TRBV12-4,TRBJ2-1,CASTSGGASYNEQFF
TRBV7-8,TRBJ2-1,CASSLWTSKNNEQFF
TRBV4-1,TRBJ2-5,CASSQGTSNQETQYF
TRBV5-1,TRBJ1-1,CASSLQGLTEAFF
TRBV20-1,TRBJ2-5,CSAGSTGQETQYF
TRBV5-1,TRBJ2-3,CASSLERGNTQYF
TRBV25-1,TRBJ1-2,CASSAGTYGYTF
TRBV4-3,TRBJ2-3,CASSQDWQSRTDTQYF
TRBV27,TRBJ2-2,CASSFVTGRTGELFF
TRBV10-2,TRBJ2-3,CASSDGAGTDTQYF
TRBV12-3/TRBV12-4,TRBJ1-1,CASSRIRGSEAFF
TRBV5-1,TRBJ2-3,CASSLARARSTDTQYF
TRBV2,TRBJ2-5,CASSEWAGGPFQETQYF
TRBV7-9,TRBJ1-5,CASSLGIINQPQHF
TRBV4-3,TRBJ2-1,CASSQSRIGKNEQFF
TRBV2,TRBJ2-1,CASSLRTSGGAQEFF
TRBV2,TRBJ2-7,CASSKDLPSYEQYF
TRBV6-2/TRBV6-3,TRBJ1-1,CASSWGGTANTEAFF
TRBV5-1,TRBJ2-7,CASSRPSGTGYYEQYF
TRBV3-1,TRBJ2-7,CASSQRRPSGASYEQYF
TRBV27,TRBJ2-3,CASSLSGDNTDTQYF
TRBV6-1,TRBJ1-1,CANSTRTGISEAFF
TRBV6-5,TRBJ1-3,CASSYVQGPGNTIYF
TRBV5-6,TRBJ1-4,CASSLWDPDEKLFF